This T cell receptor (beta chain) originates from a study of shared clonotypes between healthy human individuals. Donors had no recently reported acute infections or vaccinations and were HIV-negative. Findings of the study overall: A handful of donors had around 5% of their naive CD4 clonotypes in common.

Germline CDR1 SSHAT, CDR2 FNYEAQ (reference sequence). This CDR3 is built from 14 residues. V lost 1 base and J 4 bases, leaving 7 bases between the germline ends. The authors distributed each subset's genomic DNA evenly over several immunoSEQ plates. Authors' methods: ImmunoSEQ yielded junction-only sequences lacking quality scores, so filtering differed. Sequencing was performed with immunoSEQ multiplex PCR; in TCRdb, only in-frame clones are kept and a portion is missing. V and J calls and clone size are copied from that table; D and trimming were computed from the DNA. This table holds 1.4 million to 1.5 million clones, 96% found once. Notes on this clone: Its antigen is undetermined.

Material: naive CD4+ T cells sorted from blood. The subset was: CD45RA+ positively selected. The sequence was obtained from a man aged 25 to 40 in good health. The V and J genes are TRBV7-7 and TRBJ2-2; the D gene could be TRBD1 or TRBD2 (5 bases each). This chain's CDR3 is CASSLEGTTGELFF. CDR3 bases: TGTGCCAGCAGCTTAGAAGGGACCACCGGGGAGCTGTTTTTT.